This T cell receptor beta chain was sequenced during a study of blood T cells in healthy people across ages. The V segment lost 5 bases and the J segment 10 bases; nucleotides outside the gene matches: 10. The CDR3 has 14 amino acids. Germline V CDR1 and CDR2: MNHEY, SVGAGI. Alongside a J-beta primer mix, a sample-barcoded 5' primer served in a second PCR lasting about 7 to 11 cycles. TCRdb passed the 5' RACE reads through MiXCR, listing each CDR3 protein once. This table has some 700,000 distinct CDR3 sequences, 40% to 45% appearing once. The receptor was derived from a woman aged 60-75 years in good health. The sample comprised blood. The chain couples TRBV6-5 to TRBJ2-1; 8 bases agree with TRBD2. CDR3 coding DNA: TGTGCCAGCAGTCCCCAGGCCCCGGGGGGGGAGCAGTTCTTC. It is translated as CASSPQAPGGEQFF.